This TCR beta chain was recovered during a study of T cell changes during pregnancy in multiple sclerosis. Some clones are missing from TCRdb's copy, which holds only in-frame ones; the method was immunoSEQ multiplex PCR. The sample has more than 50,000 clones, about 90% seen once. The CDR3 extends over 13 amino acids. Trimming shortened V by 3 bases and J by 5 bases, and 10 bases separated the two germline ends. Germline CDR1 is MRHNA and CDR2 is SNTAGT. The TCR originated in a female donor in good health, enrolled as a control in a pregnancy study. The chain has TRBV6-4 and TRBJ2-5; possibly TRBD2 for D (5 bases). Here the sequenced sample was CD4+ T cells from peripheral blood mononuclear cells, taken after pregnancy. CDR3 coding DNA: TGTGCCAGCAGTGATTTCCCGGGGGAGACCCAGTACTTC. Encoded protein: CASSDFPGETQYF.